The TCR beta chain under discussion was sequenced for a study of OX40 agonist ivuxolimab in advanced cancers. About the research overall: The dose of intravenous ivuxolimab that patients received every 2 weeks ranged from 0.01 to 10 mg/kg.

Findings and caveats of the study: Partial responders at 0.1-3.0 mg/kg had among the lowest clonal expansion.

The cohort excluded patients with autoimmune disease history or systemic immunosuppression. Sequencing was performed with immunoSEQ multiplex PCR; in TCRdb, only in-frame clones are kept and a portion is missing. The sample yields tens of thousands of clones, just over 90% seen once. For this clone: The antigen remains unidentified.

The CDR3 consists of 14 residues. The V end was cut by 4 bases, the J end by 0 bases, with 8 bases between. Per the germline V gene, CDR1 is MNHEY and CDR2 is SMNVEV (reference sequence). This rearrangement joins TRBV27 to TRBJ2-3, with D unclear. Source: CD4+ or CD8+ T cells sorted from blood, taken in a trial of the OX40 agonist ivuxolimab. The clonotype comes from an adult with an advanced solid tumor such as melanoma, head and neck, liver or kidney cancer. CDR3 amino acids: CASSSLRSTDTQYF. The CDR3 DNA reads as TGTGCCAGCAGTTCCTTACGAAGCACAGATACGCAGTATTTT.